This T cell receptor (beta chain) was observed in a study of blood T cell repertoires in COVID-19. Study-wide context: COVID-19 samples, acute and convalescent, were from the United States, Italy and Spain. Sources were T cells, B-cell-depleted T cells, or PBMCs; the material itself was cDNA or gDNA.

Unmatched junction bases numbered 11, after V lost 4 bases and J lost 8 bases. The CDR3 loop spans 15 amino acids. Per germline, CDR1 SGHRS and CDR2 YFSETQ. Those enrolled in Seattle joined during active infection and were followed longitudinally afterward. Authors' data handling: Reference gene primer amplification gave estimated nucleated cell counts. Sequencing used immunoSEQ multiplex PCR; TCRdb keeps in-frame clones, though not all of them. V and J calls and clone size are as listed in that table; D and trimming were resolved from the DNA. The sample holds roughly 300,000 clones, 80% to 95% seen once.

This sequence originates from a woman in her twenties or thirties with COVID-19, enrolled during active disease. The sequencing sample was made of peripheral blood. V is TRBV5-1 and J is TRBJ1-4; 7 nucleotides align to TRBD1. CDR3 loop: CASSPRQGSDEKLFF. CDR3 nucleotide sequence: TGCGCCAGCAGCCCGAGACAGGGCTCTGACGAAAAACTGTTTTTT.